Below are 13 T cell receptor beta chains sequenced from a single sample in a study of cytomegalovirus exposure and HLA in healthy donors (dated by TCRdb to about 2017). The library was built by means of the immunoSEQ multiplex PCR assay. The multiplex PCR relied on a mix of 60 forward primers for TCR Vbeta segments and 13 reverse primers for TCR Jbeta segments. TCRdb stores this immuneACCESS table with in-frame sequences only. Part of the clones is absent; in the studies checked, under half of the shortfall reflects unresolved V genes, and no reason is known for the rest. This sample comprises roughly 60,000 clones, 77% of them detected only once. The ten most abundant clones make up more than 3% of the sample. Source material: PBMCs. The receptors here all came from a woman aged 40 to 50 in good health and CMV-seropositive.

The J gene is TRBJ1-3, the V gene TRBV29-1; D gene ambiguous. The germline V and J ends were trimmed by 7 bases and 1 base, with 8 bases remaining between them. The CDR3 extends over 12 amino acids. CDR1 SQVTM and CDR2 ANQGSEA come from the germline V gene. The CDR3 loop is CSGWASGNTIYF. CDR3 sequence (DNA): TGCAGCGGCTGGGCGTCTGGAAACACCATATATTTT.

The rearrangement joins TRBV7-9 to TRBJ2-2; D perhaps matches TRBD1 (6 bases). Germline CDR1 and CDR2: SEHNR and FQNEAQ (reference sequence). V was trimmed by 5 bases and J by 5 bases, leaving 18 bases between them. The CDR3 extends over 16 amino acids. The CDR3 protein is CASSPSRRGGTGELFF. CDR3 in DNA: TGTGCCAGCAGCCCATCCCGGAGAGGGGGAACCGGGGAGCTGTTTTTT.

The chain couples TRBV19 to TRBJ1-4, with D tentatively TRBD1 (6 bases). Germline V gene lookup returns CDR1 LNHDA and CDR2 SQIVND (reference sequence). The CDR3 length is 14 residues. The V end was cut by 5 bases, the J end by 3 bases, with 10 bases between. Here the CDR3 DNA reads TGTGCCAGTAGTGGGGACATATCTAATGAAAAACTGTTTTTT. Residues: CASSGDISNEKLFF.

The chain recombines TRBV6-1 with TRBJ2-1, with 12 bases matching TRBD2. Germline values: CDR1 MNHNS, CDR2 SASEGT. CDR3 length: 15 amino acids. The J segment lost 8 bases and the V segment lost 5 bases, leaving 7 bases of the junction unmatched. The CDR3 DNA sequence: TGTGCCAGCAGTCGGGCTAGCGGGGGGGCTGATGAGCAGTTCTTC. Protein sequence: CASSRASGGADEQFF.

This rearrangement joins TRBV30 to TRBJ1-5; D is unclear. V gave up 2 bases and J gave up 6 bases, with 11 bases separating them. Looked up from germline, CDR1 is GTSNPN and CDR2 is SVGIG (reference sequence). CDR3 size: 13 residues. CDR3 residues: CAWSTRGGQPQHF. CDR3 nucleotides: TGTGCCTGGAGTACCCGGGGAGGTCAGCCCCAGCATTTT.

The sample holds a few counts of this clone. The chain employs TRBV19 and TRBJ1-3, with 9 bases lining up with TRBD1. Looked up from germline, CDR1 is LNHDA and CDR2 is SQIVND (reference sequence). The CDR3 totals 16 residues. J gave up 4 bases and V 5 bases, and 9 bases lay outside the gene matches. The CDR3 DNA is TGTGCCAGTAGTCCGAAGGGACAGGGAAACGGAAACACCATATATTTT. Amino acids: CASSPKGQGNGNTIYF.

This sequence joins TRBV4-1 and TRBJ1-2, with 7 nucleotides matching TRBD1. The V and J ends lost 2 bases and 4 bases, in that order; junction bases with no gene match: 1. The CDR3 length is 13 residues. Germline assignment: CDR1 MGHRA and CDR2 YSYEKL. This CDR3 reads CASSQQGGYGYTF. CDR3 in DNA: TGCGCCAGCAGCCAACAGGGGGGCTATGGCTACACCTTC.

This clone occurred once. This sequence joins TRBV6-6 and TRBJ1-5, with D possibly being TRBD1 (5 bases). Germline-derived CDR1 and CDR2 are MNHNY and SVGAGI (reference sequence). Trimming shortened V by 6 bases and J by 6 bases, and 21 bases separated the two germline ends. This CDR3 is 16 amino acids long. The CDR3 nucleotides are TGTGCCAGCAGCTACGCCATAGTCGCAGGGTTTCAGCCCCAGCATTTT. Translated, it gives CASSYAIVAGFQPQHF.

The genes are TRBV28 and TRBJ2-1; D possibly corresponds to TRBD1 (7 bases). The V and J ends lost 5 bases and 3 bases respectively, with 17 bases between them. Germline V gives CDR1 MDHEN, CDR2 SYDVKM. This CDR3 has 16 residues. The CDR3 DNA reads as TGTGCCAGCAGTGCCCAGGGGGGTTTCTTCTACAATGAGCAGTTCTTC. The encoded protein is CASSAQGGFFYNEQFF.

This clone was picked up a small number of times. This chain uses TRBV19 with TRBJ2-7, with 8 bases that match TRBD1. The CDR3 runs 16 residues. J lost 4 bases, V lost 4 bases, and 12 bases had no gene match. Germline loops: CDR1 LNHDA, CDR2 SQIVND (reference sequence). This chain's CDR3 is CASSRVQGAVYYEQYF. The CDR3, as DNA: TGTGCCAGTAGTAGGGTCCAGGGGGCCGTCTATTACGAGCAGTACTTC. The full variable domain, its missing parts supplied by reference TRBV19 and TRBJ2-7, is DGGITQSPKYLFRKEGQNVTLSCEQNLNHDAMYWYRQDPGQGLRLIYYSQIVNDFQKGDIAEGYSVSREKKESFPLTVTSAQKNPTAFYLCASSRVQGAVYYEQYFGPGTRLTVT.

The rearrangement uses TRBV29-1 and TRBJ2-3, with D possibly TRBD2 on 8 matching bases. The CDR3 is made up of 15 amino acids. Germline V CDR1 and CDR2: SQVTM, ANQGSEA. Between the trimmed V and J ends, which lost 6 bases and 6 bases, there was a span of 22 bases. Here the CDR3 DNA reads TGCAGCGTCGGGGGGGCAGGGGGTTTAGGCGATACGCAGTATTTT. Its protein product is CSVGGAGGLGDTQYF.

The chain couples TRBV30 to TRBJ1-6, with TRBD1 matching over 8 bases. CDR1 and CDR2 (germline): GTSNPN, SVGIG (reference sequence). CDR3 size: 15 residues. With 2 bases clipped from V and 9 bases from J, the junction kept 9 bases outside the gene matches. In DNA form, the CDR3 reads TGTGCCTGGAGTTCTCCGGGACAGGCGATTTCACCCCTCCACTTT. It translates to CAWSSPGQAISPLHF.

The chain has TRBV7-9 and TRBJ1-3; TRBD1 might be the D (5 bases). Trimming shortened V by 3 bases and J by 2 bases, and 14 bases separated the two germline ends. Looked up from germline, CDR1 is SEHNR and CDR2 is FQNEAQ (reference sequence). The CDR3 is 16 residues long. CDR3 amino acids: CASSLLAGQAGNTIYF. CDR3 coding DNA: TGTGCCAGCAGCTTGTTAGCAGGGCAAGCTGGAAACACCATATATTTT.